The clone carrying this T cell receptor beta chain was seen a handful of times. Its antigen is unidentified. This CDR3 is built from 15 residues. V was clipped by 1 base and J by 2 bases, with 12 bases between them. Germline V lookup: CDR1 SGHDT, CDR2 YYEEEE. A 5'RACE reaction primed in the constant segment made cDNA libraries of TCR alpha and TCR beta, and these carried sample barcodes and UMIs. TCRdb reanalysed the 5' RACE reads using MiXCR and keeps one entry per CDR3 protein. Of about 400,000 distinct CDR3 sequences in the sample, less than 25% were seen once. The record originates from a study of T-cell memory formation after mild COVID-19. Broader study findings: Clones that got smaller from day 15 to 85 had even CD4/CD8, while clones growing later tipped toward CD4+.

The chain joins TRBV5-6 to TRBJ2-5; D is uncertain. The TCR was taken from an adult woman who had mild COVID-19 (a few samples of this study predate the infection). Cell type and time point are not known. The sample comprised PBMCs or a T cell subset sorted from them (not recorded which). The CDR3 nucleotides read TGTGCCAGCAGCTTGAGTGATATTGGGCAAGAGACCCAGTACTTC. It specifies CASSLSDIGQETQYF.